This T cell receptor beta chain was observed in a study of cytomegalovirus exposure and HLA in healthy donors. Study-level results: A previous analysis found most TCR beta V segments productive roughly 87% or roughly 30% of the time. V- and J-gene trimming in TCR beta was tied to a missense DCLRE1C variant by an analysis performed later.

This clone was picked up one time. The antigen remains unidentified. PCR involved 60 Vbeta and 13 Jbeta primers. Method: immunoSEQ multiplex PCR; TCRdb's copy keeps in-frame clones and lacks some. The profile covers about 98,000 clones, with about 70% appearing a single time and 8% to 9% taken by the ten largest. Healthy people donating bone marrow made up the donors. This receptor was taken from a human donor in good health. The specimen was PBMCs.

The DNA for the CDR3 is TGTGCCTGGAGTGAAGTAGACAGGGGCAGGGAGCAGTTCTTC. As protein: CAWSEVDRGREQFF. V and J are TRBV30 and TRBJ2-1, with TRBD1 matching 8 bases. The V and J ends lost 1 base and 10 bases, in that order; junction bases with no gene match: 9. The CDR3 has 14 residues. Germline-derived CDR1 and CDR2 are GTSNPN and SVGIG (reference sequence). The variable domain in full, completed from reference TRBV30 and TRBJ2-1, reads SQTIHQWPATLVQPVGSPLSLECTVEGTSNPNLYWYRQAAGRGLQLLFYSVGIGQISSEVPQNLSASRPQDRQFILSSKKLLLSDSGFYLCAWSEVDRGREQFFGPGTRLTVL.